Following are 2 T cell receptor beta chains from one sample sequenced in a study of cytomegalovirus exposure and HLA in healthy donors (dated by TCRdb to about 2017). The method behind the library was the immunoSEQ multiplex PCR assay. Here the immuneACCESS table is served through TCRdb, limited to in-frame sequences with V and J called. Missing clones are a known gap in these copies; in checked studies unresolved V genes cover under half, and the rest lacks a known reason. The sample table shows 140,000 to 150,000 clones, and approximately 94% are seen once. The biggest ten clones account for roughly 1.9% of the sample. Material for sequencing was PBMCs. The receptors derive from a man younger than 35 in good health and CMV-seropositive.

The chain carries TRBV27 and TRBJ1-3, with a possible D match to TRBD1 (5 bases). The germline CDR1 and CDR2 sequences are MNHEY and SMNVEV (reference sequence). The CDR3 totals 17 residues. The V gene lost 6 bases and the J gene lost 0 bases, with 18 bases spanning the gap. Here the CDR3 DNA reads TGTGCCAGCAGACCCATCCAGACGACAGCCTCTGGAAACACCATATATTTT. Translating it yields CASRPIQTTASGNTIYF.

The chain recombines TRBV5-1 with TRBJ1-3, with 9 bases fitting TRBD1. Trimming at V came to 4 bases and at J to 8 bases, leaving 7 bases not matched to a gene. Germline assignment: CDR1 SGHRS and CDR2 YFSETQ. The CDR3 runs 14 residues. This CDR3 is CASSPEGQGDTIYF. The CDR3 DNA reads as TGCGCCAGCAGCCCGGAGGGACAGGGAGACACCATATATTTT.